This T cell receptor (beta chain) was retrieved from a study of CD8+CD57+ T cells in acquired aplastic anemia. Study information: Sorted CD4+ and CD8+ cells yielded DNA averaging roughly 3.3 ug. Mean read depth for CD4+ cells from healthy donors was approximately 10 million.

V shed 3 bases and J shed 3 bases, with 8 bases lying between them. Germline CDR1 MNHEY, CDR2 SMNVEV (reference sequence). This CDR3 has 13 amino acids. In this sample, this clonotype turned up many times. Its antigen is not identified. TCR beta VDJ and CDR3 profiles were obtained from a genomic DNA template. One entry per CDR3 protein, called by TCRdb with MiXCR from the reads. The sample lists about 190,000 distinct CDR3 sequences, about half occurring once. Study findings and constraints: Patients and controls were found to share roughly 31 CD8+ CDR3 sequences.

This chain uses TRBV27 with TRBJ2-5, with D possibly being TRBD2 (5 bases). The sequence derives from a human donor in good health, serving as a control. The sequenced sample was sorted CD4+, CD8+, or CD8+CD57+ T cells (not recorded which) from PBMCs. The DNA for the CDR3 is TGTGCCAGCAGTTTTTGGGGAGAAGAGACCCAGTACTTC. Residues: CASSFWGEETQYF.